The 4 T cell receptor beta chains below were found in one sample sequenced in a study of T-cell memory formation after mild COVID-19. In TCRdb, the 5' RACE reads were re-called with MiXCR into one record per CDR3 protein. The sample includes about 340,000 distinct CDR3 sequences, about a sixth seen only once; the top ten take around 22%. Sample: PBMCs or a T cell subset sorted from them (not recorded which). All receptors derive from a man between 18 and 35 years old who had mild COVID-19 (a few samples of this study predate the infection). Cell type and time point are not known.

This clonotype was seen only a few times. The rearrangement links TRBV11-2 to TRBJ2-1; D is possibly TRBD2 (5 bases). V lost 1 base, J lost 1 base, and 8 bases lay in between. CDR3 length equals 15 residues. Germline-derived CDR1 and CDR2 are SGHAT and FQNNGV. In DNA, the CDR3 is TGTGCCAGCAGCTTAGTGTCGGGGTCCTACAATGAGCAGTTCTTC. It translates to CASSLVSGSYNEQFF.

This clonotype was seen more than once but under ten times. This chain links TRBV2 with TRBJ2-3; D gene ambiguous. Between the trimmed V and J ends, which lost 2 bases and 3 bases, there was a span of 9 bases. CDR3 length: 14 residues. Germline V gene sequence: CDR1 SNHLY, CDR2 FYNNEI. CDR3 nucleotides: TGTGCCAGCAGTGAACCCGGCCAAACAGATACGCAGTATTTT. Its translation: CASSEPGQTDTQYF.

The chain uses TRBV7-8 and TRBJ2-2, with 13 bases fitting TRBD2. V lost 5 bases, J lost 4 bases, and 4 bases stayed unmatched. The CDR3 totals 16 residues. Looked up from germline, CDR1 is SGHVS and CDR2 is FQNEAQ. The CDR3 region has the DNA TGTGCCAGCAGCCGACTAGCGGGGGGACTCACCGGGGAGCTGTTTTTT. Its protein is CASSRLAGGLTGELFF.

This chain uses TRBV21-1 with TRBJ1-5. TRBV21-1 is classified as a pseudogene. The length of the CDR3 is 15 residues. CDR3 in DNA: TGTGCCAGCAGCGCCGAGCGGGGGGCCGGACAGCCCCAGCATTTT. This gives the protein CASSAERGAGQPQHF.